This T cell receptor beta chain was obtained from a study of T cell repertoires in cytomegalovirus infection. Turning to this clonotype: Its antigen is unidentified. A junction boundary mismatches the germline segment, possibly from a read error.

One entry per CDR3 protein results from TCRdb running MiXCR on the reads. Among roughly 200,000 distinct CDR3 sequences listed, 35% to 40% were seen once. CDR1 and CDR2 from the germline V gene are SQVTM and ANQGSEA. This CDR3 is 11 amino acids long. The J gene is TRBJ2-7, the V gene TRBV29-1; D is uncertain. This sample comprised CD8+ T cells from cultured PBMCs, obtained from culture after CMV antigen stimulation. This TCR was recovered from a human donor in good health (CMV status not recorded). Some clones in this sample may be carry-over from other donors' samples. In DNA, the CDR3 is TGCAGCGTTGGAGAAGAAGGGCAGGTCGTTTTC. Protein sequence: CSVGEEGQVVF.